This TCR beta chain was identified in a study of control samples from healthy donors and cancer patients. V lost 11 bases to trimming and J lost 0 bases; unmatched junction nucleotides: 4. The CDR3 runs 13 residues. Germline assignment: CDR1 MRHNA and CDR2 SNTAGT. This clone was picked up a small number of times. Profiled with immunoSEQ multiplex PCR; TCRdb holds only in-frame clones, not every one. Of more than 25,000 clones listed, 91% are singletons. The sample consisted of PBMCs. This receptor was identified in a man in his forties or fifties with lung cancer. This chain links TRBV6-4 with TRBJ2-7; 10 nucleotides agree with TRBD2. The CDR3, as DNA: TGTGCCGGTAGCGGGGGGCGCTCCTACGAGCAGTACTTC. Translating gives CAGSGGRSYEQYF.